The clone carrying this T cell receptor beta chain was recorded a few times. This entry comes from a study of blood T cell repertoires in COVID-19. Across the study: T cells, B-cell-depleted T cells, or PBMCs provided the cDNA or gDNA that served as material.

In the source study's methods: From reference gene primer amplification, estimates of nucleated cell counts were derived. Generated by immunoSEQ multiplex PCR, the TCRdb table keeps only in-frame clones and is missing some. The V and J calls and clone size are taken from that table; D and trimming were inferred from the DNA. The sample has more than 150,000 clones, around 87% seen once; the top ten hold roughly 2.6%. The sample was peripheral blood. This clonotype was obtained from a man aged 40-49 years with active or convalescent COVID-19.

CDR3 loop: CASSSMGTGTSLEKLFF. The CDR3 DNA sequence: TGTGCCAGTAGTTCCATGGGGACAGGGACGAGTTTGGAAAAACTGTTTTTT. The gene calls are TRBV19 and TRBJ1-4; TRBD1 agrees at 9 bases. CDR1 is LNHDA, CDR2 SQIVND, per germline (reference sequence). J gave up 8 bases and V 5 bases, and 15 bases lay outside the gene matches. The CDR3 totals 17 residues.